Each of the 27 T cell receptor beta chains below was sequenced from the same sample in a study of T cells in Graves' hyperthyroidism and ophthalmopathy. RNA transcripts gave rise to amplified TCR beta CDR3 regions. First-round RT-PCR of the TCR CDR3 relied on the HTBI primer set. A single record per CDR3 protein comes from TCRdb applying MiXCR to the multiplex PCR reads. The sample records about 500,000 distinct CDR3 sequences, around 14% being singletons. Input material: blood. The receptor set was obtained from a woman aged 18-29 years with Graves' hyperthyroidism.

This clonotype appeared a few times. The chain joins TRBV3-1 to TRBJ1-2; no definite D call. Trimming removed 1 base at V and 3 bases at J, with 12 bases between. The CDR3 covers 15 residues. Germline V CDR1 and CDR2: LGHDT, YNNKEL (reference sequence). CDR3 in DNA: TGTGCCAGCAGCCAAGTCGGCTTTAGCCACTATGGCTACACCTTC. Translation gives CASSQVGFSHYGYTF. The complete variable domain, with remaining parts taken from reference TRBV3-1 and TRBJ1-2, reads DTAVSQTPKYLVTQMGNDKSIKCEQNLGHDTMYWYKQDSKKFLKIMFSYNNKELIINETVPNRFSPKSPDKAHLNLHINSLELGDSAVYFCASSQVGFSHYGYTFGSGTRLTVV.

Many counts were recorded for this clonotype. V gene TRBV7-9 combines with J gene TRBJ2-7; TRBD1 matches 9 bases. Germline V gene sequence: CDR1 SEHNR, CDR2 FQNEAQ (reference sequence). V lost 1 base and J lost 1; bases outside the gene matches: 8. The CDR3 spans 17 residues. The DNA for the CDR3 is TGTGCCAGCAGCTTAGTTCTACAGGGGGCAACTTCCTACGAGCAGTACTTC. Translated, it gives CASSLVLQGATSYEQYF. Using reference TRBV7-9 and TRBJ2-7 for the parts outside the CDR3, the full variable domain is DTGVSQNPRHKITKRGQNVTFRCDPISEHNRLYWYRQTLGQGPEFLTYFQNEAQLEKSRLLSDRFSAERPKGSFSTLEIQRTEQGDSAMYLCASSLVLQGATSYEQYFGPGTRLTVT.

This clonotype was recorded many times. The limits of the CDR3 on the DNA are not certain, so only TCRdb's listed CDR3 is given. The chain employs TRBV11-2 and TRBJ2-2; TRBD1, the D gene given by the table, was not confirmed from the DNA. The CDR3 adds up to 18 amino acids, both ends counted. Per germline, CDR1 SGHAT and CDR2 FQNNGV. The CDR3 protein is CASSLVYGVPGTPGSCFF.

The chain carries TRBV28 and TRBJ2-6; D remains ambiguous. Trimming pared 3 bases from V and 2 bases from J, leaving 5 bases between. Germline values: CDR1 MDHEN, CDR2 SYDVKM. The CDR3 totals 14 residues. DNA of the CDR3: TGTGCCAGCAGTTTGTTGGCTGGGGCCAACGTCCTGACTTTC. Protein: CASSLLAGANVLTF. The full variable domain, in which reference TRBV28 and TRBJ2-6 provide the parts outside the CDR3, is DVKVTQSSRYLVKRTGEKVFLECVQDMDHENMFWYRQDPGLGLRLIYFSYDVKMKEKGDIPEGYSVSREKKERFSLILESASTNQTSMYLCASSLLAGANVLTFGAGSRLTVL.

This clonotype came up many times. The chain is built from TRBV12-5 and TRBJ2-2; 10 bases line up with TRBD2. Losses at the gene ends were 0 bases for V and 5 bases for J; bases not matched to a gene: 12. Germline lookup yields CDR1 LGHNT and CDR2 FRNRAP. The CDR3 consists of 19 residues. CDR3 DNA: TGTGCTAGTGGTTTGGTATTTGGCCTAGCGGGAGATGGTACCGGGGAGCTGTTTTTT. This sequence encodes CASGLVFGLAGDGTGELFF.

In its sample, this clonotype was seen a few times. The V and J genes are TRBV19 and TRBJ2-3; TRBD2 aligns across 16 bases. Germline loops: CDR1 LNHDA, CDR2 SQIVND (reference sequence). The J segment lost 4 bases and the V segment lost 6 bases, leaving 13 bases of the junction unmatched. This CDR3 is built from 19 residues. The CDR3 here is CASSPMGTSGRAGADTQYF. CDR3 DNA: TGTGCCAGTAGCCCTATGGGGACTAGCGGGAGGGCCGGCGCAGATACGCAGTATTTT.

This clonotype was seen a few times. V is TRBV30 and J is TRBJ2-2, with D maybe TRBD2 (7 bases). Germline CDR1 and CDR2: GTSNPN and SVGIG (reference sequence). There are 15 residues in the CDR3. V lost 0 bases and J lost 7, with 15 bases in between. CDR3 sequence reads: CAWSVRRGLGGELFF. Written as DNA, the CDR3 is TGTGCCTGGAGTGTACGGCGGGGGCTTGGCGGGGAGCTGTTTTTT.

V usage is TRBV4-1 and J usage is TRBJ1-1, with D unresolved. The CDR3 length is 15 residues. The germline V gene encodes CDR1 MGHRA and CDR2 YSYEKL. V was trimmed by 2 bases and J by 0 bases, leaving 10 bases between them. CDR3 residues: CASSQKETVNTEAFF. In nucleotides, the CDR3 is TGCGCCAGCAGCCAAAAGGAGACGGTGAACACTGAAGCTTTCTTT.

The sample holds many counts of this clonotype. The chain couples TRBV10-3 to TRBJ1-1; tentatively, D is TRBD1 (6 bases). Trimming took 3 bases from V and 1 from J, leaving 9 bases between them. CDR1 and CDR2 (germline): ENHRY, SYGVKD. This CDR3 contains 14 residues. The CDR3: CAISDGRGNTEAFF. In DNA form, the CDR3 reads TGTGCCATCAGTGATGGCAGGGGGAACACTGAAGCTTTCTTT.

V and J are TRBV12-3 or TRBV12-4 and TRBJ2-1, with 11 bases lining up with TRBD2. V lost 5 bases to trimming and J lost 7 bases; unmatched junction nucleotides: 7. The CDR3 length is 15 residues. The CDR3 sequence: CASSTTSGMWNEQFF. CDR3 nucleotide sequence: TGTGCCAGCAGTACGACTAGCGGGATGTGGAATGAGCAGTTCTTC.

The DNA for the CDR3 is TGTGCCAGCAGCGCAGGACCCATACAAGAGACCCAGTACTTC. Translation gives CASSAGPIQETQYF. This rearrangement joins TRBV5-5 to TRBJ2-5; D is unresolved. The length of the CDR3 is 14 residues. The V end lost 4 bases, the J end lost 2 bases, and 12 bases lay between the germline ends. Germline values: CDR1 SGHKS, CDR2 YYEKEE (reference sequence).

This sequence joins TRBV19 and TRBJ2-1; D gene uncertain. CDR1 LNHDA and CDR2 SQIVND come from the germline V gene (reference sequence). The CDR3 loop spans 15 amino acids. V lost 11 bases to trimming and J lost 8 bases, with 25 bases between them. The CDR3 bases are TGTGCCGGTACCTCCTTTGGACCCGTCGAGGATGAGCAGTTCTTC. This codes for CAGTSFGPVEDEQFF. The full variable domain, completed using reference TRBV19 and TRBJ2-1, is DGGITQSPKYLFRKEGQNVTLSCEQNLNHDAMYWYRQDPGQGLRLIYYSQIVNDFQKGDIAEGYSVSREKKESFPLTVTSAQKNPTAFYLCAGTSFGPVEDEQFFGPGTRLTVL.

This clonotype was seen many times. The chain joins TRBV27 to TRBJ1-1; D is perhaps TRBD1 (5 bases). With 3 bases removed from V and 6 bases from J, the gap between germline ends came to 11 bases. The CDR3 is 13 amino acids. Per germline, CDR1 MNHEY and CDR2 SMNVEV (reference sequence). CDR3 protein: CASSFTSGAEAFF. The CDR3 DNA sequence: TGTGCCAGCAGTTTCACTTCGGGGGCTGAAGCTTTCTTT.

This clonotype was counted between two and nine times. This chain uses TRBV20-1 with TRBJ2-2, with D tentatively TRBD1 (6 bases). V dropped 5 bases and J dropped 5 bases, with 15 bases sitting between them. This CDR3 has 14 residues. From germline, CDR1 is DFQATT and CDR2 SNEGSKA (reference sequence). The CDR3 nucleotides read TGCAGTGCTCGCAAGAACAGGGAGACCGGGGAGCTGTTTTTT. Its protein is CSARKNRETGELFF.

This chain joins TRBV6-1 and TRBJ1-5, with D possibly matching TRBD1 (5 bases). V lost 6 bases to trimming and J lost 0 bases, with 12 bases between them. The CDR3 has 15 amino acids. Germline CDR1 reads MNHNS; CDR2 reads SASEGT. The DNA for the CDR3 is TGTGCCAGCAGGGCCCCGGGGGGTAGCAATCAGCCCCAGCATTTT. It translates to CASRAPGGSNQPQHF.

J is TRBJ2-1 and V is TRBV28; D tentatively fits TRBD1 or TRBD2 (5 bases each). V was trimmed by 6 bases and J by 5 bases, leaving 20 bases between them. CDR1 and CDR2 (germline): MDHEN, SYDVKM. The CDR3 consists of 16 residues. This CDR3 is CASSRNPGTTNNEQFF. Written as DNA, the CDR3 is TGTGCCAGCAGCCGAAACCCCGGGACCACGAACAATGAGCAGTTCTTC.

The chain carries TRBV4-1 and TRBJ1-2, with D unclear. In germline, CDR1 is MGHRA, CDR2 YSYEKL. The CDR3 has 16 amino acids. Trimming removed 2 bases at V and 1 base at J, with 14 bases between. The CDR3 DNA reads TGCGCCAGCAGCCAATCGCTCGGAGCCCGTAACTATGGCTACACCTTC. Protein sequence: CASSQSLGARNYGYTF.

This clonotype was detected only a few times. The chain joins TRBV9 to TRBJ2-1, with D uncertain. Trimming removed 0 bases from V and 1 base from J, with 5 bases in between. This CDR3 comprises 14 residues. CDR1 and CDR2 (germline): SGDLS, YYNGEE. For the CDR3, the DNA is TGTGCCAGCAGCGTAGATAGGTCCTACAATGAGCAGTTCTTC. Protein sequence: CASSVDRSYNEQFF.

This clonotype was observed at least ten times. J is TRBJ1-1 and V is TRBV2; possibly TRBD1 for D (6 bases). The germline gives CDR1 SNHLY, CDR2 FYNNEI. The CDR3 is made up of 15 amino acids. V was cut by 7 bases and J by 5 bases, with 20 bases left in between. The CDR3 nucleotides are TGTGCCAGCACGGCAGGGACCAGAGACAGGACTGAAGCTTTCTTT. Its protein product is CASTAGTRDRTEAFF.

Ten or more counts support this clonotype. This chain connects TRBV12-3 or TRBV12-4 to TRBJ2-1; 7 positions agree with TRBD2. V lost 6 bases to trimming and J lost 9 bases; unmatched junction nucleotides: 11. This CDR3 is built from 14 residues. The CDR3 DNA reads TGTGCCAGCAGGGTTGAAGGCGGGAGAGCTGAGCAGTTCTTC. Its translation is CASRVEGGRAEQFF.

This clonotype showed up many times. Here the CDR3 DNA reads TGTGCCAGCAGCCAGCACACAGTCGATGAGCAGTTCTTC. This translates into CASSQHTVDEQFF. The chain employs TRBV14 and TRBJ2-1, with D hard to call. The V gene's germline CDR1 is SGHDN and CDR2 FVKESK. V was trimmed by 3 bases and J by 8 bases, leaving 11 bases between them. The CDR3 extends over 13 amino acids.

The V gene is TRBV19, the J gene TRBJ1-1, with D perhaps matching TRBD1 (6 bases). Germline CDR1 reads LNHDA; CDR2 reads SQIVND (reference sequence). The V and J ends lost 8 bases and 4 bases respectively, with 8 bases between them. The CDR3 has 11 amino acids. CDR3 loop: CASQGSTEAFF. The CDR3 DNA is TGTGCCAGTCAGGGGAGCACTGAAGCTTTCTTT.

This clonotype showed up just a few times. The chain combines TRBV7-9 with TRBJ1-2; D is perhaps TRBD1 (5 bases). The CDR3 spans 13 residues. The germline CDR1 and CDR2 sequences are SEHNR and FQNEAQ (reference sequence). With 4 bases removed from V and 13 bases from J, the gap between germline ends came to 19 bases. Written as DNA, the CDR3 is TGTGCCAGCAGCTCCCGGGACGGCGGCTCTGGCACCTTC. Encoded protein: CASSSRDGGSGTF.

In this sample, this clonotype turned up many times. The rearrangement links TRBV28 to TRBJ2-3; the match to TRBD2 covers 9 bases. CDR3 length: 15 residues. V trimming: 3 bases; J trimming: 6 bases; junction bases outside the gene matches: 7. Germline CDR1 is MDHEN and CDR2 is SYDVKM. CDR3 DNA sequence: TGTGCCAGCAGTTTTCTAGCGGGGTCACTGGATACGCAGTATTTT. Its protein product is CASSFLAGSLDTQYF.

This clonotype was seen ten or more times. The chain employs TRBV11-3 and TRBJ2-7; TRBD2 aligns across 11 bases. The CDR3 has 18 amino acids. Per the germline V gene, CDR1 is SGHNT and CDR2 is YENEEA. V was clipped by 5 bases and J by 1 base; unmatched bases: 13. In nucleotides, the CDR3 is TGTGCCAGCAGCCCGTTAGGGCTAGCGGGAGGAGGATCCTACGAGCAGTACTTC. Translation gives CASSPLGLAGGGSYEQYF.

This clonotype showed up many times. The V and J genes are TRBV24-1 and TRBJ2-2; 7 positions match TRBD1. Germline trimming cut 5 bases from V and 1 base from J; bases unmatched to any gene: 6. The germline V gene encodes CDR1 KGHDR and CDR2 SFDVKD. The CDR3 has 16 amino acids. The DNA of the CDR3 is TGTGCCACCAGTGTAGGGCGGACAGGGAACACCGGGGAGCTGTTTTTT. It specifies CATSVGRTGNTGELFF.

In regard to this clonotype: At one boundary the junction diverges from the germline segment, which might be a read error. The gene calls are TRBV2 and TRBJ2-5, with D perhaps matching TRBD2 (6 bases). Germline values: CDR1 SNHLY, CDR2 FYNNEI. The CDR3 covers 15 residues. The CDR3 is CASREDPGLKETQYF. As DNA, the CDR3 is TGTGCCAGCAGGGAAGACCCGGGACTTAAAGAGACCCAGTACTTC. Based on the CDR3 plus reference TRBV2 and TRBJ2-5, the full variable domain is EPEVTQTPSHQVTQMGQEVILRCVPISNHLYFYWYRQILGQKVEFLVSFYNNEISEKSEIFDDQFSVERPDGSNFTLKIRSTKLEDSAMYFCASREDPGLKETQYFGPGTRLLVL.